The source of this TCR beta chain is a study of siplizumab effects on memory and regulatory T cells. Sequenced by immunoSEQ multiplex PCR; TCRdb stores in-frame clones only, minus some. Found here are about 13,000 clones, 30% to 40% of them singletons; the top ten hold over 9.5%. Cells that made up the mixed lymphocyte reaction were cocultured at 37°C for 5 to 6 days. This clone is labeled medium-sized. The antigen is not known. The sequence came from a human donor in good health; the cells came from an allogeneic mixed lymphocyte reaction. The sample taken for sequencing was CFSE-low (dividing) CD8+ T cells sorted from an allogeneic mixed lymphocyte reaction.

CDR3 in DNA: TGTGCCAGCAGTTTAATGGGACGGATCTACGAGCAGTACTTC. Protein sequence: CASSLMGRIYEQYF. The rearrangement joins TRBV27 to TRBJ2-7, with D possibly being TRBD1 or TRBD2 (5 bases each). Germline V gene lookup returns CDR1 MNHEY and CDR2 SMNVEV (reference sequence). V was trimmed by 2 bases and J by 3 bases, leaving 11 bases between them. This CDR3 has 14 residues.